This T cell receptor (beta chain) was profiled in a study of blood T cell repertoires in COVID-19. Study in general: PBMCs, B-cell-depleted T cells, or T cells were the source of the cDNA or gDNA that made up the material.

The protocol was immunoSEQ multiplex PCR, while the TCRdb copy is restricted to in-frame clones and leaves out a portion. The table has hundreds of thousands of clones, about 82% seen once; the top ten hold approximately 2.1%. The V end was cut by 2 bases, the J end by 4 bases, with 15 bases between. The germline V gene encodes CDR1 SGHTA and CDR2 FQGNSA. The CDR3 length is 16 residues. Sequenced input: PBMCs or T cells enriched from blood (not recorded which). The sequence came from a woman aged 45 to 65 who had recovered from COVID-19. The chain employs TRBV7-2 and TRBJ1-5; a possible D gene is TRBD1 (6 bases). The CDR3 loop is CASSLRGGIPNQPQHF. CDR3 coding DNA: TGTGCCAGCAGCTTACGAGGGGGAATACCGAATCAGCCCCAGCATTTT. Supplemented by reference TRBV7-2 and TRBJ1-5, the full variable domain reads GAGVSQSPSNKVTEKGKDVELRCDPISGHTALYWYRQSLGQGLEFLIYFQGNSAPDKSGLPSDRFSAERTGGSVSTLTIQRTQQEDSAVYLCASSLRGGIPNQPQHFGDGTRLSIL.